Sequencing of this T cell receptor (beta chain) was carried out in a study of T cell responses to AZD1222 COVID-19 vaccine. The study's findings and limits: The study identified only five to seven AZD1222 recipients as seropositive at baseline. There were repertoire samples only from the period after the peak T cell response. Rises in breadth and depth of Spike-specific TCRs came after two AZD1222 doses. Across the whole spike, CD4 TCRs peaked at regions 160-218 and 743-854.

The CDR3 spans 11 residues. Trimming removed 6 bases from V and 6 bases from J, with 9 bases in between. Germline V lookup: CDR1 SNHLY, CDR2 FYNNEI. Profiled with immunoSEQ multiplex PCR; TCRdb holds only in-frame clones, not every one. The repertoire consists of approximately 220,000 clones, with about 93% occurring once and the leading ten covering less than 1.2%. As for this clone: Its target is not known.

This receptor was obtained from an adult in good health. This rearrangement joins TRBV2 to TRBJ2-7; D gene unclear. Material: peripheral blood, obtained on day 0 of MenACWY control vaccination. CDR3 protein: CASSTYSEQYF. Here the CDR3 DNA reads TGTGCCAGCAGCACATACAGCGAGCAGTACTTC.